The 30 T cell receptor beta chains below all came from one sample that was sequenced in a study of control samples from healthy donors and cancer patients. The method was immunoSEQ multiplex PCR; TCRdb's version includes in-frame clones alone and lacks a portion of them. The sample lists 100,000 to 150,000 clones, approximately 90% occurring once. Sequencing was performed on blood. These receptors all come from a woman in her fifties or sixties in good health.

The DNA of the CDR3 is TGTGCCTGGAGTGGGTCGGGTTACTCTGGAAACACCATATATTTT. The encoded protein is CAWSGSGYSGNTIYF. This chain connects TRBV30 to TRBJ1-3, with D hard to call. Trimming removed 1 base from V and 0 bases from J, with 10 bases in between. This CDR3 comprises 15 residues. Germline V lookup: CDR1 GTSNPN, CDR2 SVGIG (reference sequence). Supplemented by reference TRBV30 and TRBJ1-3, the full variable domain reads SQTIHQWPATLVQPVGSPLSLECTVEGTSNPNLYWYRQAAGRGLQLLFYSVGIGQISSEVPQNLSASRPQDRQFILSSKKLLLSDSGFYLCAWSGSGYSGNTIYFGEGSWLTVV.

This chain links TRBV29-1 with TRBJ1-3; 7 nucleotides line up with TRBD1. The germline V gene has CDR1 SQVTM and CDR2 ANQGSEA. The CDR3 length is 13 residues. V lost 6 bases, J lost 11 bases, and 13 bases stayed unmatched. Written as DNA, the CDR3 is TGCAGCGTGACGACAGGGAGGAGTGGCGCCATATATTTT. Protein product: CSVTTGRSGAIYF.

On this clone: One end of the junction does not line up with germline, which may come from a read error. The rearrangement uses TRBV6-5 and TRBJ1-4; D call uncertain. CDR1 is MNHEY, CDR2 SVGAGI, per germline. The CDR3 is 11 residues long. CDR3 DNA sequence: TGTGCCAGCAGTTATAATGGAAAACTGTTTTTT. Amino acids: CASSYNGKLFF.

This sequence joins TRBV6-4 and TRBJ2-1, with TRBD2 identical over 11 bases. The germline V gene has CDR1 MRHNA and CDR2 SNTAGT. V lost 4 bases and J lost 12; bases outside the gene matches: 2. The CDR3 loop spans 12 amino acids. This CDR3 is CASSALAGVQFF. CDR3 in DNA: TGTGCCAGCAGTGCACTAGCGGGGGTGCAGTTCTTC.

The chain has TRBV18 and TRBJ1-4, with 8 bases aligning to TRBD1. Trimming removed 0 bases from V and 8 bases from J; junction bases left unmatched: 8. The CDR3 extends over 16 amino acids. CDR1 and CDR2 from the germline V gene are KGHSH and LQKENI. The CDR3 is CASSPPHRGTGEKLFF. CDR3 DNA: TGTGCCAGCTCACCACCGCATAGGGGGACAGGAGAAAAACTGTTTTTT.

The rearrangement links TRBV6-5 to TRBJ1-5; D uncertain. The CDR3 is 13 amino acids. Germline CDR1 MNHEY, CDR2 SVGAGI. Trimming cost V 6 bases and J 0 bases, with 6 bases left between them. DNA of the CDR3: TGTGCCAGCAGGGAGAATAGCAATCAGCCCCAGCATTTT. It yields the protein CASRENSNQPQHF.

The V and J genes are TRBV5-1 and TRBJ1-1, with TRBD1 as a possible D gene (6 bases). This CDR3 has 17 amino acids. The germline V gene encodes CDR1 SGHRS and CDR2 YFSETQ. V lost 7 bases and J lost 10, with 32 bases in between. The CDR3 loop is CASHGDDRFFLGLGAFF. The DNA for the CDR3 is TGCGCCAGCCACGGAGATGACAGGTTTTTTTTAGGACTTGGAGCTTTCTTT.

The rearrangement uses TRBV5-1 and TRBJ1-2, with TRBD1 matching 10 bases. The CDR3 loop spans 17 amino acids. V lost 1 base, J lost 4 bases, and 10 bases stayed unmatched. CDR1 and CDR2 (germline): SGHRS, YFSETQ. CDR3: CASSLSFGQGDPYGYTF. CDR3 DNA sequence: TGCGCCAGCAGCTTGTCGTTCGGACAGGGGGACCCCTATGGCTACACCTTC.

The CDR3 protein is CASSPSFTSYEQYF. The CDR3 coding sequence is TGTGCCAGCAGCCCGTCATTTACCAGCTACGAGCAGTACTTC. The chain links TRBV3-1 (or the pseudogene TRBV3-2) to TRBJ2-7; no clear D gene. The CDR3 sequence is 14 residues long. The germline CDR1 and CDR2 sequences are LGHDT and YNNKEL (reference sequence). V was pared by 4 bases and J by 3 bases, with 13 bases between.

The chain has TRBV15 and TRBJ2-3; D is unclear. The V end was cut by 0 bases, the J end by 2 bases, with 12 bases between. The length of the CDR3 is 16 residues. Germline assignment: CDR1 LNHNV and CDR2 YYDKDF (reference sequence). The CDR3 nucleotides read TGTGCCACCAGCAGAGATGCCGAACTCCTCACAGATACGCAGTATTTT. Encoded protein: CATSRDAELLTDTQYF.

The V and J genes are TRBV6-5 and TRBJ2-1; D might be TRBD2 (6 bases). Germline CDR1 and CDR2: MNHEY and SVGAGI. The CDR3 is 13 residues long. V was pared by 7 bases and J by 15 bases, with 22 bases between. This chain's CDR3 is CASTPGAHHMWFF. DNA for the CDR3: TGTGCCAGCACACCGGGAGCGCATCACATGTGGTTCTTC.

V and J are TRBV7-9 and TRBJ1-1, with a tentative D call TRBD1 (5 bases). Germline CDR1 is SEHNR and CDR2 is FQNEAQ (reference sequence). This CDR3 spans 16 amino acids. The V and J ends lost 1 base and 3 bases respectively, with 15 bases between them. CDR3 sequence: CASSLGVGTEDTEAFF. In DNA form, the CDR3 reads TGTGCCAGCAGCTTAGGGGTGGGGACGGAGGACACTGAAGCTTTCTTT.

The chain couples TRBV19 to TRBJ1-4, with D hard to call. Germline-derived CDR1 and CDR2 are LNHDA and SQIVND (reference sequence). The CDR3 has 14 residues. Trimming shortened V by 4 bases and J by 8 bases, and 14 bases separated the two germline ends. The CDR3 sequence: CASSTTHVGEKLFF. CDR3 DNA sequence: TGTGCCAGTAGTACTACTCATGTCGGGGAAAAACTGTTTTTT.

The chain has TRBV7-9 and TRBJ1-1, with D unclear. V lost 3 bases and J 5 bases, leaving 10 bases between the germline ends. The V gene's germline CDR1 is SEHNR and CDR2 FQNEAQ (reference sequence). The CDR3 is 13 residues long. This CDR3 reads CASSFDSGTEAFF. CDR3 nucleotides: TGTGCCAGCAGCTTCGACTCGGGGACTGAAGCTTTCTTT. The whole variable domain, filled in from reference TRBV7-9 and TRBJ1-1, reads DTGVSQNPRHKITKRGQNVTFRCDPISEHNRLYWYRQTLGQGPEFLTYFQNEAQLEKSRLLSDRFSAERPKGSFSTLEIQRTEQGDSAMYLCASSFDSGTEAFFGQGTRLTVV.

CDR3 amino acids: CASSLMMNTEAFF. The CDR3, as DNA: TGTGCCAGCAGTTTAATGATGAACACTGAAGCTTTCTTT. The chain recombines TRBV27 with TRBJ1-1; D is ambiguous. CDR3 length: 13 amino acids. Germline V lookup: CDR1 MNHEY, CDR2 SMNVEV (reference sequence). Trimming took off 2 bases at V and 0 bases at J, with 4 bases between the two ends.

The CDR3 loop is CASRSSGTAIEKLFF. Written as DNA, the CDR3 is TGTGCCAGTAGATCCTCCGGGACAGCTATTGAAAAACTGTTTTTT. The V call is TRBV19, the J call TRBJ1-4; 7 bases align to TRBD1. The V gene end was trimmed by 6 bases and the J gene end by 7 bases; junction bases not matched to a gene: 11. The germline CDR1 and CDR2 sequences are LNHDA and SQIVND (reference sequence). The CDR3 spans 15 residues.

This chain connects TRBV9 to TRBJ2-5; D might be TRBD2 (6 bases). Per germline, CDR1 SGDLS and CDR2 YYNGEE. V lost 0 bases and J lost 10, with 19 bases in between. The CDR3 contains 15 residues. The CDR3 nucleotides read TGTGCCAGCAGCGTAGGCATCGGGGAGGCCGAAGGCCAGTACTTC. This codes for CASSVGIGEAEGQYF.

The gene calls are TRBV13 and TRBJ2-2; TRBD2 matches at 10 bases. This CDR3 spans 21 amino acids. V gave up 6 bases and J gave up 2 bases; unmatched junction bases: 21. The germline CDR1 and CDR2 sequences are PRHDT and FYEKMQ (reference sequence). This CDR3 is CASRLISPYFGLAENTGELFF. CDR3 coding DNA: TGTGCCAGCAGACTCATATCCCCCTATTTCGGACTAGCGGAAAACACCGGGGAGCTGTTTTTT.

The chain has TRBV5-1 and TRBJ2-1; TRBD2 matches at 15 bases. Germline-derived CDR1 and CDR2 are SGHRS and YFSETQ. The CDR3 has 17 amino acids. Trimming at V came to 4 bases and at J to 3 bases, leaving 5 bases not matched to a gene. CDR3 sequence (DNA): TGCGCCAGCAGCCCCGGACTAGCGGGGGGGTACTACAATGAGCAGTTCTTC. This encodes CASSPGLAGGYYNEQFF.

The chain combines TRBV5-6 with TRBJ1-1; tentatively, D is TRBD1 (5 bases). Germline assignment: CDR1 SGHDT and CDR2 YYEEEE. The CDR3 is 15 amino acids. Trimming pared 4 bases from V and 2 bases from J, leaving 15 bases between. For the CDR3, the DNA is TGTGCCAGCAGCCCGACCCGGGACCTTAACACTGAAGCTTTCTTT. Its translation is CASSPTRDLNTEAFF.

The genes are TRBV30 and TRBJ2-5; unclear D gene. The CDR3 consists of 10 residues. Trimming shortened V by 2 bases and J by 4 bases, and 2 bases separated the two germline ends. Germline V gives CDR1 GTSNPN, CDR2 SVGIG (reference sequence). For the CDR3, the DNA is TGTGCCTGGAGTTTAGAGACCCAGTACTTC. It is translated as CAWSLETQYF.

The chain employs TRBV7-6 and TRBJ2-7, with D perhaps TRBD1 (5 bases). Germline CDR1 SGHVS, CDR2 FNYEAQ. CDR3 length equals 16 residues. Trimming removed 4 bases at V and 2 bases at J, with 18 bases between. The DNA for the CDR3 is TGTGCCAGCAGCTACCTGGACACGAAGAGGACCTACGAGCAGTACTTC. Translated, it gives CASSYLDTKRTYEQYF.

The CDR3: CASSYGDSNQPQHF. DNA of the CDR3: TGTGCCAGCAGTTACGGGGATAGCAATCAGCCCCAGCATTTT. V is TRBV28 and J is TRBJ1-5, with D uncertain. Germline V gives CDR1 MDHEN, CDR2 SYDVKM. The CDR3 is 14 amino acids. Between the trimmed V and J ends, which lost 4 bases and 0 bases, there was a span of 7 bases. Looking up the rest from reference TRBV28 and TRBJ1-5 gives the full variable domain: DVKVTQSSRYLVKRTGEKVFLECVQDMDHENMFWYRQDPGLGLRLIYFSYDVKMKEKGDIPEGYSVSREKKERFSLILESASTNQTSMYLCASSYGDSNQPQHFGDGTRLSIL.

CDR3 DNA: TGTGCCAGCAGAGGACAGGCGGCAATTTTTGGCTACACCTTC. It translates to CASRGQAAIFGYTF. This chain uses TRBV6-5 with TRBJ1-2; 7 bases agree with TRBD1. The V gene end was trimmed by 6 bases and the J gene end by 7 bases; junction bases not matched to a gene: 11. In germline, CDR1 is MNHEY, CDR2 SVGAGI. This CDR3 region has 14 residues.

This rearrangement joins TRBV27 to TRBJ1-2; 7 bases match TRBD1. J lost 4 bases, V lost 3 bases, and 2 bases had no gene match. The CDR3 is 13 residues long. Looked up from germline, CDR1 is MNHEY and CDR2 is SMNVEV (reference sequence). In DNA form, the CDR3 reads TGTGCCAGCAGTTTCACAGGGGCCTATGGCTACACCTTC. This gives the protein CASSFTGAYGYTF.

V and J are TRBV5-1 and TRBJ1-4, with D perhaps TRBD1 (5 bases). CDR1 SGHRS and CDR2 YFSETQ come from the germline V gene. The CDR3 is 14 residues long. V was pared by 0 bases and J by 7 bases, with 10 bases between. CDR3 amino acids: CASSLAGGIEKLFF. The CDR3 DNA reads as TGCGCCAGCAGCTTGGCCGGGGGGATTGAAAAACTGTTTTTT.

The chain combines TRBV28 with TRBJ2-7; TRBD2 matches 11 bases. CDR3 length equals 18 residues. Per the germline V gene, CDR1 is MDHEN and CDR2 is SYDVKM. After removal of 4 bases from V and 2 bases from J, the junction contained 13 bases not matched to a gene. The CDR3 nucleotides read TGTGCCAGCAGTTCGCTACTAGCGGGGGACCAAAAGACCTACGAGCAGTACTTC. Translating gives CASSSLLAGDQKTYEQYF.

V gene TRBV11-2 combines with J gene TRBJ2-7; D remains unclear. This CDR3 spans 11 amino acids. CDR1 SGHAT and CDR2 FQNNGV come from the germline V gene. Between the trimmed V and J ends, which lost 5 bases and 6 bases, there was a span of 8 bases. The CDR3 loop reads CASSRGFEQYF. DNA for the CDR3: TGTGCCAGCAGCCGTGGGTTCGAGCAGTACTTC.

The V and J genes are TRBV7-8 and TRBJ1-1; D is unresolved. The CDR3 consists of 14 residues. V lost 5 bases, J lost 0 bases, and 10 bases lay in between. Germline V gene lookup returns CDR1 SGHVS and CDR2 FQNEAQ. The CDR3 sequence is CASSLRSVNTEAFF. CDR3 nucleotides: TGTGCCAGCAGCCTAAGGTCGGTGAACACTGAAGCTTTCTTT.

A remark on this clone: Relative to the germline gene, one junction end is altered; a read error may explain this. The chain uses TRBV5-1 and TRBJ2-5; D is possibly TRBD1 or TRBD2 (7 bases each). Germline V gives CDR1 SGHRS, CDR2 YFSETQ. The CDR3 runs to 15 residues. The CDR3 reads CPSSLGGTVGETQYF. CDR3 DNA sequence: TGCCCCAGCAGCTTGGGGGGGACAGTAGGGGAGACCCAGTACTTC. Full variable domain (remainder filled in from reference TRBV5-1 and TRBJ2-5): KAGVTQTPRYLIKTRGQQVTLSCSPISGHRSVSWYQQTPGQGLQFLFEYFSETQRNKGNFPGRFSGRQFSNSRSEMNVSTLELGDSALYLCPSSLGGTVGETQYFGPGTRLLVL.